The 30 T cell receptor beta chains listed next were all sequenced from one sample in a study of tumor-infiltrating lymphocytes in primary liver carcinoma. The source of the blood RNA was unsorted whole blood, and germline DNA was extracted as well. The authors made TCR beta cDNA from approximately 500 ng total RNA with a constant-region primer. Generation of the TCR beta libraries relied on three nested multiplex PCR rounds using slightly modified ARM-PCR. Researchers ran the first two PCR rounds for approximately 10 cycles each with TRBV1-TRBV30 forward primers and a C-beta reverse primer. In TCRdb, the multiplex PCR reads were re-called with MiXCR into one record per CDR3 protein. The profile shows fewer than 350,000 distinct CDR3 sequences, more than 55% of them singletons. The sequenced sample was peripheral blood. The receptors were gathered from a man aged 35 to 55 with primary liver carcinoma and hepatitis B virus infection.

This clonotype was observed many times. The chain combines TRBV12-3 or TRBV12-4 with TRBJ2-3, with a possible D match to TRBD2 (6 bases). V was shortened by 1 base and J by 4 bases, with 9 bases between the two germline ends. This CDR3 comprises 14 residues. CDR3 nucleotides: TGTGCCAGCAGTTTAGGACTAGTCTCAGATACGCAGTATTTT. Protein: CASSLGLVSDTQYF.

About this clonotype itself: No conserved phenylalanine or tryptophan is present at the end of the CDR3, so a read error is the likely explanation. This rearrangement joins TRBV29-1 to TRBJ1-1; D unclear. Deletions cut 3 bases from V and 5 bases from J, with 19 bases between. This CDR3 region has 15 residues. CDR1 is SQVTM and CDR2 is ANQGSEA in the germline V gene. The CDR3, as DNA: TGCAGCGTTGACGGGGAGTGGAGGATGAGGACTGAAGCTTTCTTA. It specifies CSVDGEWRMRTEAFL.

As regards this clonotype: Mismatch with germline at one junction end may stem from a read error. The CDR3 coding sequence is TGTGTCAGCATCCGGGACAGGGTGCAACCCTACGAGCAGTACTTC. The encoded protein is CVSIRDRVQPYEQYF. The chain combines TRBV11-2 with TRBJ2-7; TRBD1 agrees at 9 bases. The CDR3 totals 15 residues. Germline values: CDR1 SGHAT, CDR2 FQNNGV.

Remarks on this clonotype: This could be a read error, since a much larger clone is one nucleotide away. The gene calls are TRBV11-2 and TRBJ2-4, with TRBD1 matching 10 bases. Germline V gives CDR1 SGHAT, CDR2 FQNNGV. The CDR3 contains 16 residues. Trimming removed 4 bases from V and 6 bases from J; junction bases left unmatched: 9. The CDR3 bases are TGTGCCAGCAGCTGGGGGGGGACAGGGGTAATAAACATTCAGTACTTC. As protein: CASSWGGTGVINIQYF.

The rearrangement links TRBV5-1 to TRBJ2-7; 10 bases match TRBD1. J was trimmed by 5 bases and V by 5 bases; bases with no gene match: 10. Germline CDR1 and CDR2: SGHRS and YFSETQ. The CDR3 covers 15 residues. For the CDR3, the DNA is TGCGCCAGCAGTCTAACCGGGACAGGGGTCGACGAGCAGTACTTC. Amino acid sequence: CASSLTGTGVDEQYF. The complete variable domain, with remaining parts taken from reference TRBV5-1 and TRBJ2-7, reads KAGVTQTPRYLIKTRGQQVTLSCSPISGHRSVSWYQQTPGQGLQFLFEYFSETQRNKGNFPGRFSGRQFSNSRSEMNVSTLELGDSALYLCASSLTGTGVDEQYFGPGTRLTVT.

This clonotype was observed a handful of times. This chain joins TRBV6-1 and TRBJ2-7, with 7 bases aligning to TRBD1. The CDR3 extends over 14 amino acids. Unmatched junction bases numbered 7, after V lost 8 bases and J lost 0 bases. The germline CDR1 and CDR2 sequences are MNHNS and SASEGT. CDR3 loop: CASGRQGSSYEQYF. Written as DNA, the CDR3 is TGTGCCAGCGGAAGACAGGGCAGCTCCTACGAGCAGTACTTC.

A remark on this clonotype: The junction does not match germline at one end; this may be a read error. The rearrangement uses TRBV5-1 and TRBJ2-3, with D possibly being TRBD2 (5 bases). The CDR3 is 12 residues long. The V gene's germline CDR1 is SGHRS and CDR2 YFSETQ. In DNA, the CDR3 is TGCGCCAGCGGTGAGGGTACAGATACGCACTATTTT. This gives the protein CASGEGTDTHYF.

Notes on this clonotype: This may arise from a read error, as a much more abundant clone is one base away. The gene calls are TRBV6-2 or TRBV6-3 and TRBJ2-7, with TRBD2 identical over 10 bases. After removal of 0 bases from V and 4 bases from J, the junction contained 6 bases not matched to a gene. Germline V CDR1 and CDR2: MNHEY, SVGEGT. There are 16 residues in the CDR3. As DNA, the CDR3 is TGTGCCAGCAGTTACTCGTGTAGCGGGAGGAGATACGAGCAGTACTTC. The encoded protein is CASSYSCSGRRYEQYF.

A note on this clonotype: The missing conserved phenylalanine or tryptophan at the end of this CDR3 makes a read error likely. V usage is TRBV5-4 and J usage is TRBJ2-1; D is unresolved. V lost 1 base, J lost 7 bases, and 9 bases lay in between. CDR1 and CDR2 (germline): SGHNT, YYREEE (reference sequence). This CDR3 spans 13 amino acids. The CDR3 loop reads CASSLKIQNEQFL. The CDR3 DNA follows: TGTGCCAGCAGCTTGAAAATCCAAAATGAGCAGTTCCTC.

Comments on this clonotype: This may come from a read error, since a much larger clone is one base off. The chain uses TRBV10-3 and TRBJ2-3, with 7 bases aligning to TRBD2. This CDR3 has 12 residues. Losses at the gene ends were 4 bases for V and 11 bases for J; bases not matched to a gene: 6. CDR1 is ENHRY and CDR2 is SYGVKD in the germline V gene. The CDR3 nucleotides read TGTGCCATCAGTGTAAAGCGGGAAGAGCAGTATTTT. Translation gives CAISVKREEQYF.

This chain joins TRBV29-1 and TRBJ1-5; tentatively, D is TRBD1 (5 bases). Germline V gene sequence: CDR1 SQVTM, CDR2 ANQGSEA. The CDR3 has 13 amino acids. V lost 1 base to trimming and J lost 10 bases, with 14 bases between them. The CDR3 sequence: CSVEVQGGLPQHF. In DNA, the CDR3 is TGCAGCGTTGAAGTCCAGGGAGGACTACCCCAGCATTTT. Looking up the rest from reference TRBV29-1 and TRBJ1-5 gives the full variable domain: SAVISQKPSRDICQRGTSLTIQCQVDSQVTMMFWYRQQPGQSLTLIATANQGSEATYESGFVIDKFPISRPNLTFSTLTVSNMSPEDSSIYLCSVEVQGGLPQHFGDGTRLSIL.

In regard to this clonotype: This may be a read error, as it is one base from a much larger clone. The genes are TRBV4-1 and TRBJ1-1; TRBD1 is a possible D gene (5 bases). The CDR3 extends over 16 amino acids. CDR1 MGHRA and CDR2 YSYEKL come from the germline V gene. The CDR3 nucleotides are TGCGCCAGCGGCCAAACATCTGGACTTGGGGGCACTGAAGCTTTCTTT. This gives the protein CASGQTSGLGGTEAFF.

The sample holds a few counts of this clonotype. A much larger clone is a single base away; this may be a read error. The rearrangement links TRBV6-2 or TRBV6-3 to TRBJ2-5; 7 positions agree with TRBD1. Looked up from germline, CDR1 is MNHEY and CDR2 is SVGEGT. This CDR3 contains 15 residues. The CDR3 reads CVSSAPTGTQETQYF. Written as DNA, the CDR3 is TGTGTCAGCAGTGCCCCGACAGGGACCCAAGAGACCCAGTACTTC.

Within the sample, this clonotype is large (0.1 to 1%). The rearrangement uses TRBV11-2 and TRBJ2-5; no clear D gene. CDR3 length: 15 residues. With 5 bases removed from V and 4 bases from J, the gap between germline ends came to 17 bases. In germline, CDR1 is SGHAT, CDR2 FQNNGV. The CDR3 protein is CASSPVGLVPETQYF. The CDR3 DNA follows: TGTGCCAGCAGCCCCGTCGGGCTAGTCCCAGAGACCCAGTACTTC.

To note about this clonotype: One base away lies a much larger clone, so this may be a sequencing read error. CDR3 protein: CASSQEMQGGSYKQYF. The CDR3 nucleotides are TGCGCCAGCAGCCAAGAGATGCAGGGTGGCTCCTACAAGCAGTACTTC. This chain uses TRBV4-1 with TRBJ2-7, with D perhaps TRBD1 (5 bases). The germline CDR1 and CDR2 sequences are MGHRA and YSYEKL. The CDR3 length is 16 residues.

As to this clonotype: A much larger clone lies a single base off, so this may be a read error. The V and J genes are TRBV12-3 or TRBV12-4 and TRBJ2-7; D perhaps matches TRBD1 (6 bases). Trimming stripped 4 bases from V and 5 bases from J, with 12 bases between. CDR3 size: 13 residues. In nucleotides, the CDR3 is TGTGCCAGCAGTTCCGGACAGTCCAACGAGCAGTACTTC. This sequence encodes CASSSGQSNEQYF.

This clonotype was seen only a few times. The chain employs TRBV12-3 or TRBV12-4 and TRBJ2-3, with 9 bases aligning to TRBD2. After removal of 5 bases from V and 5 bases from J, the junction contained 8 bases not matched to a gene. The CDR3 totals 15 residues. The CDR3 is CASSRRTSAIDTQYF. The CDR3 DNA is TGTGCCAGCAGTCGTCGGACTAGCGCCATAGATACGCAGTATTTT.

This chain links TRBV5-1 with TRBJ2-7; 8 bases match TRBD2. Germline trimming cut 1 base from V and 3 bases from J; bases unmatched to any gene: 12. This CDR3 spans 17 amino acids. The germline CDR1 and CDR2 sequences are SGHRS and YFSETQ. CDR3 coding DNA: TGCGCCAGCAGCTTGAAATGGACCGCGGGAGGCAGCTACGAGCAGTACTTC. Translated, it gives CASSLKWTAGGSYEQYF.

Of note for this clonotype: A junction end diverges from the germline sequence, so it may reflect a read error. The chain joins TRBV6-6 to TRBJ1-4, with D perhaps TRBD1 (5 bases). The CDR3 loop spans 18 amino acids. Germline loops: CDR1 MNHNY, CDR2 SVGAGI (reference sequence). CDR3 in amino acids: CASSYSNMGEVRNEKLLF. As DNA, the CDR3 is TGTGCCAGCAGTTACTCGAATATGGGGGAGGTGCGTAATGAAAAACTGCTTTTT.

Concerning this clonotype itself: The junction departs from the called germline gene at one end, perhaps through a read error. This chain links TRBV4-3 with TRBJ1-2, with 9 bases identical to TRBD1. Germline V gives CDR1 LGHNA, CDR2 YSLEER. This CDR3 has 14 amino acids. CDR3 nucleotides: TGCGTCAGCAGCCCTGGACAGGGGAATTATGGCTACACCTTC. Protein: CVSSPGQGNYGYTF.

Worth noting for this clonotype: A read error may explain this, as a much larger clone is one base away. The chain uses TRBV7-8 and TRBJ2-1; 9 bases agree with TRBD2. Germline V gives CDR1 SGHVS, CDR2 FQNEAQ. V shed 1 base, J shed 6 bases, and the junction held 7 bases outside the gene matches. CDR3 length: 16 residues. In DNA form, the CDR3 reads TGTGCCAGCAGCTTAGTAGTAGCGGGAGAGGGCAATGAGCAGTTCTTC. Its translation is CASSLVVAGEGNEQFF.

A note on this clonotype: No conserved phenylalanine or tryptophan ends this CDR3, so it is likely a read error. The chain joins TRBV11-3 to TRBJ2-3, with D maybe TRBD2 (6 bases). Trimming removed 9 bases from V and 0 bases from J, with 19 bases in between. The CDR3 consists of 16 residues. Germline CDR1 reads SGHNT; CDR2 reads YENEEA. In DNA, the CDR3 is TGTGCCAGTAGCCCGGTCGAGGGGACTAGCACAGATACGCAGTATATT. This encodes CASSPVEGTSTDTQYI.

Note on this clonotype: A read error may explain this, as a much larger clone is one base away. This chain's CDR3 is CASSLTGGEGNTQYF. The CDR3 coding sequence is TGTGCCAGCAGTCTAACGGGAGGGGAGGGGAATACGCAGTATTTT. The chain is built from TRBV12-3 or TRBV12-4 and TRBJ2-3; 8 nucleotides match TRBD2. This CDR3 has 15 amino acids. Germline trimming cut 5 bases from V and 7 bases from J; bases unmatched to any gene: 11.

The V gene is TRBV24-1, the J gene TRBJ2-3; D could derive from TRBD1 or TRBD2 (5 bases each). The CDR3 sequence is 14 residues long. V was cut by 4 bases and J by 3 bases, with 10 bases left in between. CDR1 KGHDR and CDR2 SFDVKD come from the germline V gene. DNA of the CDR3: TGTGCCACCAGTGAATGGGACGCGACAGATACGCAGTATTTT. This encodes CATSEWDATDTQYF.

As for this clonotype: This may come from a read error, since a much larger clone is one base off. The chain recombines TRBV6-2 or TRBV6-3 with TRBJ2-5; D is unresolved. CDR1 and CDR2 from the germline V gene are MNHEY and SVGEGT. CDR3 length equals 16 residues. The CDR3, as DNA: TGTGTCAGCAGTCCCAATGGGATACTTGGTGAAGAGACCCAGTACTTC. Its protein is CVSSPNGILGEETQYF.

To note about this clonotype: This clone may be a read error of a much larger clone one base away. This chain connects TRBV5-4 to TRBJ2-3; D is uncertain. Germline CDR1 reads SGHNT; CDR2 reads YYREEE (reference sequence). The length of the CDR3 is 14 residues. For the CDR3, the DNA is TGTGCCACCAGCTTGGTGGCACACACAGATACGCAGTATTTT. Protein: CATSLVAHTDTQYF.

There are many counts of this clonotype. The chain couples TRBV29-1 to TRBJ2-5, with D hard to call. Trimming left V 4 bases short and J 4 bases short, with 10 bases between. Germline CDR1 is SQVTM and CDR2 is ANQGSEA. The CDR3 length is 12 residues. The DNA for the CDR3 is TGCAGCGTTGGGGTATCAGGAGAGACCCAGTACTTC. Amino acid sequence: CSVGVSGETQYF.

In the case of this clonotype: One junction end disagrees with the germline gene, perhaps due to a read error. J is TRBJ2-5 and V is TRBV6-1; D unclear. This CDR3 is 15 amino acids long. The germline V gene has CDR1 MNHNS and CDR2 SASEGT. Here the CDR3 DNA reads TGTGCCAGCAGCCCCGAGAGTGGTATGGTGCAGACCCAGTGCTTC. Translated: CASSPESGMVQTQCF.

Concerning this clonotype: The junction departs from germline at one end; a sequencing error may be responsible. The rearrangement links TRBV29-1 to TRBJ2-3; D is unresolved. In germline, CDR1 is SQVTM, CDR2 ANQGSEA. The CDR3 consists of 14 residues. CDR3 sequence: CSVAFTNSTDTQYF. Here the CDR3 DNA reads TGCAGCGTCGCATTCACTAACAGCACGGATACGCAGTACTTT.

Regarding this clonotype: Sequence at one end of the junction differs from germline and may be a read error. This rearrangement joins TRBV12-3 or TRBV12-4 to TRBJ2-5, with D unclear. The CDR3 is made up of 11 amino acids. This CDR3 is CANSLVEPRYF. The DNA for the CDR3 is TGTGCCAACAGTCTGGTGGAGCCCCGATACTTC.